This T cell receptor beta chain originates from a study of technical replicates of blood from a handful of donors. The length of the CDR3 is 16 residues. V dropped 6 bases and J dropped 4; count of bases not matched to a gene: 6. Germline V gene lookup returns CDR1 MNHEY and CDR2 SMNVEV (reference sequence). Assay used: immunoSEQ multiplex PCR; TCRdb lists only in-frame clones, some missing. The sample includes 75,000 to 95,000 clones, roughly 94% seen only once; the top ten take 0.25%. The TCR originated in a human donor in good health. This chain joins TRBV27 and TRBJ2-3; 14 nucleotides line up with TRBD2. Material for sequencing was T cells isolated from PBMCs. The chain's CDR3 is CASSSTTSGRADTQYF. CDR3 in DNA: TGTGCCAGCAGCTCCACGACTAGCGGGAGGGCAGATACGCAGTATTTT.